This is a list of T cell receptor beta chains from one sample in a study of early T cells in non-severe SARS-CoV-2 infection. MiXCR was run by TCRdb on the 5' RACE reads, yielding one entry per CDR3 protein. The sample carries about 42,000 distinct CDR3 sequences, roughly 6.2% recorded once. The material was whole blood, obtained at baseline. These receptors all stem from an adult who was a healthcare worker with PCR-confirmed SARS-CoV-2 infection or an uninfected control (not recorded which). Both conserved end residues are part of each CDR3. A D gene is named only where the DNA matches it firmly. Rows may omit the clone size; those that give it use once, few, many or a size class.

abundance	d_gene	v_gene	j_gene	CDR3nt	CDR3aa
many	TRBD2	TRBV4-2	TRBJ2-7	TGTGCCAGCAGCCAAGAAGGCGGGGGTCGCTACGAGCAGTACTTC	CASSQEGGGRYEQYF
many	NA	TRBV5-1	TRBJ2-7	TGCGCCAGCAGCCTCCGAGTTGGGTCGGGGGAGCAGTACTTC	CASSLRVGSGEQYF
few	NA	TRBV15	TRBJ1-2	TGTGCCACCAGCAGAGAGGGCAGGGAAGATGGCTACACCTTC	CATSREGREDGYTF
many	NA	TRBV28	TRBJ1-1	TGTGCCAGCAGGACCTGGGGGGGAAACACTGAAGCTTTCTTT	CASRTWGGNTEAFF
many	TRBD1	TRBV7-9	TRBJ1-2	TGTGCCAGCAGCCAACCGACAGGGGCTAATGGCTACACCTTC	CASSQPTGANGYTF
many	NA	TRBV7-9	TRBJ2-3	TGTGCCAGCAGCTTAGGTCGTACAGATACGCAGTATTTT	CASSLGRTDTQYF
few	NA	TRBV20-1	TRBJ2-5	TGCAGTGCTAGAGATTTGGGTTACGGGGAGACCCAGTACTTC	CSARDLGYGETQYF
few	TRBD2	TRBV10-1	TRBJ2-5	TGCGCCAGCAGTGAGGGTAGCGGGGGGGCAGAAGAGACCCAGTACTTC	CASSEGSGGAEETQYF
many	NA	TRBV5-5	TRBJ2-1	TGTGCCAGCAGCTTGGCTACGGGACTCTCCTACAATGAGCAGTTCTTC	CASSLATGLSYNEQFF
NA	NA	TRBV7-2	TRBJ1-2	TGTGCCAGCAGGCCCCCGGGAGCGTTTGGGGGCTACACCTTC	CASRPPGAFGGYTF
many	NA	TRBV7-9	TRBJ2-7	TGTGCCAGCAGCTCGACACCGAACTACGAGCAGTACTTC	CASSSTPNYEQYF
NA	TRBD2	TRBV7-6	TRBJ2-1	TGTGCCAGCAGCTTGGGGACTAGCGGCACCTACAATGAGCAGTTCTTC	CASSLGTSGTYNEQFF
NA	NA	TRBV10-1	TRBJ1-5	TGCGCCAGCAGTGAGTCTCCCAATCAGCCCCAGCATTTT	CASSESPNQPQHF
many	NA	TRBV20-1	TRBJ2-3	TGCAGTGCTCGAACTAGCACAGATACGCAGTATTTT	CSARTSTDTQYF
few	NA	TRBV13	TRBJ2-7	TGTGCCAGCAGCTTAGGCCTGACGTACGAGCAGTACTTC	CASSLGLTYEQYF
many	NA	TRBV12-3/TRBV12-4	TRBJ2-2	TGTGCCAGCATTGTGTCGGGGACCAACACCGGGGAGCTGTTTTTT	CASIVSGTNTGELFF
NA	NA	TRBV7-9	TRBJ1-4	TGTGCCAGCAGCTTAAGCAAAAAACTGTTTTTT	CASSLSKKLFF
many	NA	TRBV11-2	TRBJ1-1	TGTGCCAGCAGCTTAGTTAGCACTGAAGCTTTCTTT	CASSLVSTEAFF
many	TRBD1	TRBV28	TRBJ1-6	TGTGCCAGCAGTTCGGGGACAGGTTATTCACCCCTCCACTTT	CASSSGTGYSPLHF
many	TRBD1	TRBV6-1	TRBJ1-5	TGTGCCAGCAGTGAAGAGATGACAGGGGGAGGTCAGCCCCAGCATTTT	CASSEEMTGGGQPQHF
many	NA	TRBV18	TRBJ2-2	TGTGCCAGCTCACCACGATCAGGGATTAACACCGGGGAGCTGTTTTTT	CASSPRSGINTGELFF